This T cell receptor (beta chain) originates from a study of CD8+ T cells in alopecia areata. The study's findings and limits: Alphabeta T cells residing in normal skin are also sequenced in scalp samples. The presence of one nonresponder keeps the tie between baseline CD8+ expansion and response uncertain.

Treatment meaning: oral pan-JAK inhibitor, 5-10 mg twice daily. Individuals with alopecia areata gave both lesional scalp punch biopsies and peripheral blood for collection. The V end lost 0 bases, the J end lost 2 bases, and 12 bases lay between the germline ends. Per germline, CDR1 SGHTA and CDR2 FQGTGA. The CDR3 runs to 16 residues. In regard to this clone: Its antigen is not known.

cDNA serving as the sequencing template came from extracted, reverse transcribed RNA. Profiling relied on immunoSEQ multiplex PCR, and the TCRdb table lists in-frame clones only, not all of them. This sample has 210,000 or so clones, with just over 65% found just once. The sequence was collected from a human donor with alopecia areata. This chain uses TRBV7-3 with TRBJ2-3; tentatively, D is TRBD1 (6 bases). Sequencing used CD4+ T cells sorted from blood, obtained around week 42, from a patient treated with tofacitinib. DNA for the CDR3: TGTGCCAGCAGCTTAACAGGAGCAGGGGTCACAGATACGCAGTATTTT. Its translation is CASSLTGAGVTDTQYF.